The 25 T cell receptor beta chains below all came from one sample that was sequenced in a study of T cells in Graves' hyperthyroidism and ophthalmopathy. It was RNA transcripts that yielded the amplified TCR beta CDR3 regions. TCR CDR3 underwent first-round RT-PCR with the HTBI primer set. Using its own MiXCR run on the multiplex PCR reads, TCRdb lists one record per CDR3 protein. The sample yields more than 550,000 distinct CDR3 sequences, 15% to 20% seen once. The source material was blood. These receptors originate from a woman aged 50 to 60 with Graves' hyperthyroidism that later progressed to Graves' ophthalmopathy.

This clonotype has just a few counts. Just one base apart from a much larger clone, this may be a read error. The chain carries TRBV30 and TRBJ1-1; D call uncertain. The CDR3 has 13 amino acids. Trimming stripped 0 bases from V and 7 bases from J, with 12 bases between. Germline V lookup: CDR1 GTSNPN, CDR2 SVGIG (reference sequence). CDR3 sequence reads: CAWSVPSYFEAFF. CDR3 nucleotides: TGTGCCTGGAGTGTACCCTCTTATTTTGAAGCTTTCTTT.

This clonotype was observed a handful of times. V usage is TRBV6-2 or TRBV6-3 and J usage is TRBJ2-2, with 8 bases lining up with TRBD1. CDR3 length equals 16 residues. V lost 7 bases to trimming and J lost 5 bases; unmatched junction nucleotides: 12. Germline CDR1 MNHEY, CDR2 SVGEGT. CDR3 sequence: CASTSSRQGRTGELFF. In DNA, the CDR3 is TGTGCCAGCACCTCTAGTCGACAGGGGAGAACCGGGGAGCTGTTTTTT.

The V gene is TRBV5-6, the J gene TRBJ1-2; tentative D call: TRBD1 (6 bases). Germline assignment: CDR1 SGHDT and CDR2 YYEEEE. The V end lost 2 bases, the J end lost 2 bases, and 19 bases lay between the germline ends. There are 17 residues in the CDR3. The CDR3 DNA sequence: TGTGCCAGCAGCTTCGGGGCATATCAGGGGAGGAACTATGGCTACACCTTC. Encoded protein: CASSFGAYQGRNYGYTF.

The rearrangement joins TRBV5-6 to TRBJ1-2, with D possibly being TRBD1 (5 bases). The germline V and J ends were trimmed by 5 bases and 5 bases, with 16 bases remaining between them. The CDR3 is 14 amino acids. Germline V gene data show CDR1 as SGHDT and CDR2 as YYEEEE. In DNA, the CDR3 is TGTGCCAGCAGACTCCGTGCAGGGCATTATGGCTACACCTTC. Translating gives CASRLRAGHYGYTF.

The V call is TRBV19, the J call TRBJ1-1; D gene uncertain. The length of the CDR3 is 12 residues. Trimming cost V 3 bases and J 3 bases, with 5 bases left between them. From germline, CDR1 is LNHDA and CDR2 SQIVND (reference sequence). CDR3 DNA: TGTGCCAGTAGTATTGGCTACACTGAAGCTTTCTTT. Translation: CASSIGYTEAFF.

This clonotype was counted ten times or more. This chain connects TRBV12-3 or TRBV12-4 to TRBJ1-2; D gene unclear. The CDR3 is 13 residues long. The V and J ends lost 3 bases and 1 base respectively, with 6 bases between them. The CDR3 sequence: CASSFNSNYGYTF. CDR3 DNA sequence: TGTGCCAGCAGTTTTAACAGTAACTATGGCTACACCTTC.

In its sample, this clonotype was seen many times. The chain is built from TRBV5-1 and TRBJ2-2, with D possibly being TRBD2 (7 bases). Trimming pared 2 bases from V and 2 bases from J, leaving 10 bases between. Germline CDR1 SGHRS, CDR2 YFSETQ. The CDR3 runs 15 residues. The CDR3 bases are TGCGCCAGCAGCTTTGGCGGGGGCAACACCGGGGAGCTGTTTTTT. Encoded protein: CASSFGGGNTGELFF.

This clonotype was counted only a few times. The chain carries TRBV20-1 and TRBJ1-1, with TRBD1 identical over 12 bases. CDR3 length equals 17 residues. The V gene's germline CDR1 is DFQATT and CDR2 SNEGSKA (reference sequence). V trimming: 1 base; J trimming: 2 bases; junction bases outside the gene matches: 8. CDR3 amino acids: CSARAIPGQGANTEAFF. CDR3 nucleotides: TGCAGTGCTAGAGCTATCCCGGGACAGGGGGCAAACACTGAAGCTTTCTTT.

This clonotype was counted at least ten times. This sequence joins TRBV2 and TRBJ1-2; maybe TRBD1 (6 bases). The CDR3 totals 12 residues. V lost 6 bases to trimming and J lost 7 bases, with 12 bases between them. CDR1 and CDR2 (germline): SNHLY, FYNNEI. This CDR3 is CASRAHRVGYTF. CDR3 nucleotides: TGTGCCAGCAGAGCCCACAGGGTTGGCTACACCTTC.

The V and J genes are TRBV6-1 and TRBJ1-4; possible D gene TRBD1, 5 bases. CDR3 length: 16 residues. Trimming pared 6 bases from V and 8 bases from J, leaving 22 bases between. In germline, CDR1 is MNHNS, CDR2 SASEGT. The CDR3 nucleotides are TGTGCCAGCAGCCCCAGGCACGGGGGGGTGCGCGAAAAACTGTTTTTT. Amino acids: CASSPRHGGVREKLFF.

This clonotype was picked up many times. The chain couples TRBV7-3 to TRBJ2-7; D gene uncertain. The CDR3 loop spans 15 amino acids. The germline V and J ends were trimmed by 5 bases and 2 bases, with 16 bases remaining between them. Germline V gene data show CDR1 as SGHTA and CDR2 as FQGTGA. CDR3 in amino acids: CASSLVSGPTYEQYF. The DNA for the CDR3 is TGTGCCAGCAGCCTGGTATCGGGTCCTACCTACGAGCAGTACTTC.

The chain employs TRBV7-2 and TRBJ1-2; 8 bases map to TRBD1. The CDR3 contains 14 residues. Germline lookup yields CDR1 SGHTA and CDR2 FQGNSA. V trimming: 5 bases; J trimming: 8 bases; junction bases outside the gene matches: 10. The CDR3 reads CASSALRGLVGYTF. The CDR3 DNA sequence: TGTGCCAGCAGCGCTCTCAGGGGGCTCGTCGGCTACACCTTC.

The chain employs TRBV2 and TRBJ2-2; D gene unclear. This CDR3 spans 17 amino acids. The germline V gene encodes CDR1 SNHLY and CDR2 FYNNEI. V was clipped by 2 bases and J by 3 bases, with 16 bases between them. The CDR3 here is CASSEQAPGFDTGELFF. In DNA, the CDR3 is TGTGCCAGCAGTGAACAGGCCCCTGGGTTTGACACCGGGGAGCTGTTTTTT.

The table lists this clonotype with many counts. The chain carries TRBV5-1 and TRBJ2-1; 10 nucleotides align to TRBD2. CDR3 length: 15 residues. Per germline, CDR1 SGHRS and CDR2 YFSETQ. V was clipped by 0 bases and J by 4 bases; unmatched bases: 1. This CDR3 is CASSLDSGGYNEQFF. The CDR3 region has the DNA TGCGCCAGCAGCTTGGATAGCGGGGGGTACAATGAGCAGTTCTTC.

This clonotype was seen a handful of times. The rearrangement joins TRBV6-1 to TRBJ2-7, with a possible D match to TRBD2 (6 bases). The germline V gene has CDR1 MNHNS and CDR2 SASEGT. The CDR3 extends over 14 amino acids. V lost 5 bases and J 7 bases, leaving 18 bases between the germline ends. The CDR3 is CASSFATRRGEQYF. CDR3 nucleotides: TGTGCCAGCAGTTTCGCCACCCGCCGGGGGGAGCAGTACTTC.

This chain links TRBV6-2 or TRBV6-3 with TRBJ2-1, with TRBD2 matching 9 bases. V lost 5 bases, J lost 7 bases, and 12 bases stayed unmatched. The CDR3 totals 16 residues. Germline V gives CDR1 MNHEY, CDR2 SVGEGT. CDR3 nucleotides: TGTGCCAGCAGTGTGTGGGGCGGGGGGGCCTTAAATGAGCAGTTCTTC. It translates to CASSVWGGGALNEQFF.

There are many counts of this clonotype. The chain combines TRBV20-1 with TRBJ2-3, with 10 bases that match TRBD2. Per the germline V gene, CDR1 is DFQATT and CDR2 is SNEGSKA (reference sequence). The CDR3 is 16 amino acids. V lost 0 bases to trimming and J lost 2 bases; unmatched junction nucleotides: 5. The CDR3 sequence is CSARDLSGGDTDTQYF. The CDR3 coding sequence is TGCAGTGCTAGAGATCTAAGCGGGGGGGACACAGATACGCAGTATTTT.

Ten or more counts support this clonotype. The chain links TRBV19 to TRBJ1-2; TRBD1 agrees at 12 bases. Germline V gene sequence: CDR1 LNHDA, CDR2 SQIVND (reference sequence). Trimming removed 5 bases from V and 4 bases from J; junction bases left unmatched: 5. This CDR3 spans 15 amino acids. CDR3 bases: TGTGCCAGTAGTCTCGGGGACAGGGGGCTCTATGGCTACACCTTC. Translation: CASSLGDRGLYGYTF.

This clonotype was counted a few times. This chain links TRBV29-1 with TRBJ1-3; a weak D match, TRBD1 (5 bases). CDR3 length: 16 residues. Trimming shortened V by 5 bases and J by 0 bases, and 17 bases separated the two germline ends. Germline values: CDR1 SQVTM, CDR2 ANQGSEA. In nucleotides, the CDR3 is TGCAGCGTTAATATACCTAGGGGACGCTCTGGAAACACCATATATTTT. This translates into CSVNIPRGRSGNTIYF. The full variable domain, in which reference TRBV29-1 and TRBJ1-3 provide the parts outside the CDR3, is SAVISQKPSRDICQRGTSLTIQCQVDSQVTMMFWYRQQPGQSLTLIATANQGSEATYESGFVIDKFPISRPNLTFSTLTVSNMSPEDSSIYLCSVNIPRGRSGNTIYFGEGSWLTVV.

The chain recombines TRBV6-1 with TRBJ1-1; 9 bases line up with TRBD1. V lost 6 bases to trimming and J lost 8 bases; unmatched junction nucleotides: 4. Germline lookup yields CDR1 MNHNS and CDR2 SASEGT. The CDR3 is 12 residues long. CDR3 in amino acids: CASRTGTGEAFF. CDR3 in DNA: TGTGCCAGCAGGACCGGGACAGGGGAAGCTTTCTTT.

The chain combines TRBV15 with TRBJ2-2; D is ambiguous. Trimming stripped 7 bases from V and 3 bases from J, with 18 bases between. Germline V gives CDR1 LNHNV, CDR2 YYDKDF (reference sequence). This CDR3 is built from 16 residues. The CDR3 sequence is CATKSPLELHTGELFF. The CDR3 DNA reads as TGTGCCACCAAATCCCCTCTGGAACTGCACACCGGGGAGCTGTTTTTT.

For this clonotype: One end of the junction is discordant with germline, which a read error may explain. The chain links TRBV7-9 to TRBJ1-2; D gene unclear. CDR1 SEHNR and CDR2 FQNEAQ come from the germline V gene (reference sequence). The CDR3 runs to 13 residues. DNA for the CDR3: TGTGCCAGCAGCTTATCCTACGGGGATGGCTGCACCTTC. Translation gives CASSLSYGDGCTF.

CDR3 nucleotide sequence: TGTGCCAGCAGTATTACAGGGGGCTGGACTGAAGCTTTCTTT. Protein product: CASSITGGWTEAFF. The V call is TRBV12-3 or TRBV12-4, the J call TRBJ1-1; 9 bases match TRBD1. The CDR3 sequence is 14 residues long. V shed 5 bases and J 5 bases; nucleotides not matched to a gene: 6.

This clonotype was seen many times. This rearrangement joins TRBV7-9 to TRBJ2-3, with D maybe TRBD2 (6 bases). The CDR3 sequence is 16 residues long. Per germline, CDR1 SEHNR and CDR2 FQNEAQ (reference sequence). Trimming took off 4 bases at V and 2 bases at J, with 16 bases between the two ends. The CDR3 DNA reads as TGTGCCAGCAGCTACCTGGCCGGGGGATTCACAGATACGCAGTATTTT. Encoded protein: CASSYLAGGFTDTQYF.

The genes are TRBV27 and TRBJ2-3; D is perhaps TRBD2 (5 bases). Deletions cut 2 bases from V and 4 bases from J, with 10 bases between. The CDR3 consists of 14 residues. The V gene's germline CDR1 is MNHEY and CDR2 SMNVEV (reference sequence). This CDR3 is CASSLNGVSDTQYF. CDR3 DNA sequence: TGTGCCAGCAGTTTAAACGGGGTCTCAGATACGCAGTATTTT.